The present entry profiles one TCR beta chain with its context. This CDR3 spans 13 amino acids. Trimming took 5 bases from V and 5 from J, leaving 10 bases between them. Germline loops: CDR1 SGHTA, CDR2 FQGTGA. Sequencing used immunoSEQ multiplex PCR; TCRdb keeps in-frame clones, though not all of them. The sample yields around 690,000 clones, 90% seen once. The data derive from a study of shared clonotypes between healthy human individuals. The TCR originated in a man between 18 and 29 years old in good health. Some clones in this sample may be carry-over from other donors' samples. The rearrangement links TRBV7-3 to TRBJ2-1; a possible D gene is TRBD2 (5 bases). The sample comprised memory CD8+ T cells from PBMCs. The subset was: CD45RO+ cells pooled with CCR7-negative TemRA cells. The CDR3 spells CASSLPGNNEQFF. The CDR3 bases are TGTGCCAGCAGCCTTCCCGGGAACAATGAGCAGTTCTTC.